This T cell receptor (beta chain) derives from a study of T cell repertoires in cytomegalovirus infection. TCRdb passed the reads through MiXCR, listing each CDR3 protein once. The sample shows 90,000 to 130,000 distinct CDR3 sequences, 10% of them seen only once. In its sample, this clonotype was seen many times. Its antigen is not known. The CDR3 totals 15 residues. V lost 3 bases and J lost 1, with 12 bases in between. Looked up from germline, CDR1 is KGHSH and CDR2 is LQKENI. The gene calls are TRBV18 and TRBJ2-5, with D unclear. This clonotype was obtained from a human donor in good health (CMV status not recorded). Some clones in this sample may be carry-over from other donors' samples. Material: PBMCs, sequenced either directly or after in vitro stimulation (not recorded which). The CDR3 DNA reads as TGTGCCAGCTCACCGAGCGTCATCCTCCAAGAGACCCAGTACTTC. This gives the protein CASSPSVILQETQYF.